This TCR beta chain was identified in a study of T cells in Graves' hyperthyroidism and ophthalmopathy. Study-wide findings and caveats: Blood also carried most thyroid clonotypes expanded above 0.001.

CDR1 DFQATT and CDR2 SNEGSKA come from the germline V gene (reference sequence). Trimming removed 7 bases from V and 10 bases from J, with 16 bases in between. The CDR3 length is 12 residues. From RNA transcripts, TCR beta CDR3 regions were amplified. Primed by the HTBI set, a first-round RT-PCR was run on the TCR CDR3. Using its own MiXCR run on the multiplex PCR reads, TCRdb lists one record per CDR3 protein. Here the sample spans 600,000 to 650,000 distinct CDR3 sequences, about 17% being singletons. This clonotype was observed a few times. Its antigen is still unknown. Absence of ophthalmopathy progression within 18 months defined stable Graves' hyperthyroidism. On the basis of clinical symptoms, serum thyroxine and TRAb, thyroid ultrasound and orbital computed tomography, diagnoses were made.

This chain links TRBV20-1 with TRBJ1-4; D unresolved. The sequence derives from a woman between 25 and 40 years old with Graves' hyperthyroidism. What was sequenced was blood. CDR3 loop: CSVGSIVGKLFF. Here the CDR3 DNA reads TGCAGTGTTGGAAGTATTGTGGGAAAACTGTTTTTT.